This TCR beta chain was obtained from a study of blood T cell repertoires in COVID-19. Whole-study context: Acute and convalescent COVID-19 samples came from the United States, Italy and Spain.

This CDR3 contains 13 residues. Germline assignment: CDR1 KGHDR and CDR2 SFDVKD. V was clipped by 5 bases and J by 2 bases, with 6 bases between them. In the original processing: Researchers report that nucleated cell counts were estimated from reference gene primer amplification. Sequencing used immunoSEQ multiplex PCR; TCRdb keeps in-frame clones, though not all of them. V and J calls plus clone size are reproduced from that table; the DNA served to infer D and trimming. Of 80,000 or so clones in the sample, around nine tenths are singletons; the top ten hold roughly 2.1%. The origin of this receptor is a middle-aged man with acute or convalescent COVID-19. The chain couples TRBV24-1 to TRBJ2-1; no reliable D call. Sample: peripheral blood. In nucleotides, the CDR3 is TGTGCCACCAGTGTAGATCCCTACAATGAGCAGTTCTTC. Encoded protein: CATSVDPYNEQFF.